The clone carrying this T cell receptor (beta chain) was counted a single time. Its target is unknown. A much larger clone lies a single base off, so this may be a read error. The V gene's germline CDR1 is SGHTA and CDR2 FQGNSA. The CDR3 loop spans 14 amino acids. The data originate from a study of CD8 T cells in ankylosing spondylitis. Regarding the study as a whole: The authors reported significant enrichment of disease-linked clones in matched ankylosing spondylitis synovial fluid. Disease-associated clonotypes exhibited CD8+ identity and were relatively infrequent in peripheral blood.

The TCR beta libraries were generated through quantitative 5'-RACE incorporating molecular barcodes. TCRdb reanalysed the 5' RACE reads using MiXCR and keeps one entry per CDR3 protein. The data hold around 130,000 distinct CDR3 sequences, with around 8.5% observed a single time. Sequencing input: blood, either unsorted or a sorted T cell fraction (not recorded which). The clonotype originates from a male donor with ankylosing spondylitis or in good health (not recorded which). The chain carries TRBV7-2 and TRBJ2-5; D possibly matches TRBD1 or TRBD2 (6 bases each). CDR3 in DNA: TGTGCCAGCAGCTCACAGGGACTGCAAGCGACCCAGTACTTC. This codes for CASSSQGLQATQYF.